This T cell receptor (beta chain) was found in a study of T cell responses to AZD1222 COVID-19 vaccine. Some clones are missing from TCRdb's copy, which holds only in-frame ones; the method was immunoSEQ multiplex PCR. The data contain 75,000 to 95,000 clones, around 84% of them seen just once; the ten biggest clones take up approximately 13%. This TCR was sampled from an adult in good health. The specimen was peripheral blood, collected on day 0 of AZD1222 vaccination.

The CDR3 sequence is CASSDLGTGASNVLTF. DNA for the CDR3: TGTGCCAGCTCGGACTTAGGGACAGGGGCTTCCAACGTCCTGACTTTC. This chain connects TRBV18 to TRBJ2-6; 10 bases are shared with TRBD1. There are 16 residues in the CDR3. Germline CDR1 KGHSH, CDR2 LQKENI. V lost 6 bases to trimming and J lost 8 bases; unmatched junction nucleotides: 10.